The 10 T cell receptor beta chains given below trace back to one sample, sequenced in a study of cytomegalovirus exposure and HLA in healthy donors (dated by TCRdb to about 2017). The library relied on the immunoSEQ multiplex PCR assay. TCRdb carries this immuneACCESS record with in-frame sequences only. Its versions omit some clonotypes, under half of them owing to an unresolved V gene in the studies checked, with the rest unexplained. The sample data list about 78,000 clones, and less than 96% of these were observed just once. About 1.6% of the sample rests with the top ten. Sequenced sample: PBMCs. Source of these receptors: a man aged 18 to 29 in good health and CMV-seropositive.

The rearrangement links TRBV4-2 to TRBJ2-7, with a possible D match to TRBD2 (6 bases). The ends were cut back, 0 bases at V and 0 bases at J, with 12 bases in the middle. CDR1 is LGHNA and CDR2 is YNFKEQ in the germline V gene. This CDR3 is built from 16 residues. The CDR3 loop reads CASSQETAGSSYEQYF. The CDR3 DNA reads TGTGCCAGCAGCCAAGAGACTGCCGGGAGCTCCTACGAGCAGTACTTC.

The rearrangement links TRBV9 to TRBJ2-5, with TRBD1 matching 8 bases. The germline CDR1 and CDR2 sequences are SGDLS and YYNGEE. The J segment lost 4 bases and the V segment lost 0 bases, leaving 2 bases of the junction unmatched. The CDR3 covers 14 residues. The DNA for the CDR3 is TGTGCCAGCAGCGTAGAACAGGGGGGAGAGACCCAGTACTTC. Protein: CASSVEQGGETQYF.

This chain uses TRBV18 with TRBJ1-4, with 9 bases aligning to TRBD1. V trimming: 0 bases; J trimming: 4 bases; junction bases outside the gene matches: 6. The CDR3 is 17 residues long. The germline V gene has CDR1 KGHSH and CDR2 LQKENI. In nucleotides, the CDR3 is TGTGCCAGCTCACCACCTCCACAGGGGGCCGGTAATGAAAAACTGTTTTTT. This translates into CASSPPPQGAGNEKLFF.

The CDR3 DNA is TGTGCCAGCAGGGGGGGGGCGATGAACACTGAAGCTTTCTTT. Translating it yields CASRGGAMNTEAFF. This chain links TRBV2 with TRBJ1-1, with a weak D call TRBD1 (6 bases). The CDR3 covers 14 residues. From germline, CDR1 is SNHLY and CDR2 FYNNEI. Trimming pared 6 bases from V and 0 bases from J, leaving 11 bases between.

V usage is TRBV19 and J usage is TRBJ2-1; 7 bases fit TRBD1. V lost 7 bases and J lost 6; bases outside the gene matches: 15. Germline V lookup: CDR1 LNHDA, CDR2 SQIVND (reference sequence). The CDR3 contains 16 residues. The CDR3 DNA reads TGTGCCAGTACCCAATATCCGGGACAGTGGGTCAATGAGCAGTTCTTC. Translation gives CASTQYPGQWVNEQFF.

V usage is TRBV7-2 and J usage is TRBJ2-7; no clear D. The CDR3 consists of 11 residues. The V gene lost 3 bases and the J gene lost 3 bases, with 3 bases spanning the gap. Germline CDR1 SGHTA, CDR2 FQGNSA. The CDR3 DNA follows: TGTGCCAGCAGCTTCTACTACGAGCAGTACTTC. Protein: CASSFYYEQYF. Full variable domain (rest looked up from reference TRBV7-2 and TRBJ2-7): GAGVSQSPSNKVTEKGKDVELRCDPISGHTALYWYRQSLGQGLEFLIYFQGNSAPDKSGLPSDRFSAERTGGSVSTLTIQRTQQEDSAVYLCASSFYYEQYFGPGTRLTVT.

The chain joins TRBV7-6 to TRBJ2-5; 14 nucleotides agree with TRBD2. Trimming at V came to 6 bases and at J to 5 bases, leaving 8 bases not matched to a gene. Germline CDR1 SGHVS, CDR2 FNYEAQ. This CDR3 has 16 amino acids. The chain's CDR3 is CASRGGGLAGDETQYF. The CDR3 DNA reads TGTGCCAGCAGGGGTGGGGGACTAGCGGGAGACGAGACCCAGTACTTC.

This clone was counted only a few times. The chain is built from TRBV6-1 and TRBJ2-7, with TRBD1 identical over 9 bases. The CDR3 has 15 amino acids. The V and J ends lost 6 bases and 4 bases, in that order; junction bases with no gene match: 10. CDR1 MNHNS and CDR2 SASEGT come from the germline V gene. The CDR3 DNA is TGTGCCAGCAGGGCTTTCCGGGACAGGGTATACGAGCAGTACTTC. This sequence encodes CASRAFRDRVYEQYF.

This rearrangement joins TRBV4-1 to TRBJ2-7; 7 bases match TRBD1. Trimming at V came to 0 bases and at J to 3 bases, leaving 5 bases not matched to a gene. Per germline, CDR1 MGHRA and CDR2 YSYEKL. CDR3 length: 15 residues. CDR3 region: CASSQEGGAFYEQYF. CDR3 bases: TGCGCCAGCAGCCAAGAAGGGGGCGCCTTCTACGAGCAGTACTTC.

This clone was recorded once. The chain is built from TRBV27 and TRBJ2-7; the D gene is possibly TRBD1 (6 bases). This CDR3 has 13 amino acids. Trimming removed 5 bases from V and 5 bases from J, with 13 bases in between. Per the germline V gene, CDR1 is MNHEY and CDR2 is SMNVEV (reference sequence). The CDR3 DNA sequence: TGTGCCAGCAGTCCTAGGGGGAGCAACGAGCAGTACTTC. Translated, it gives CASSPRGSNEQYF.